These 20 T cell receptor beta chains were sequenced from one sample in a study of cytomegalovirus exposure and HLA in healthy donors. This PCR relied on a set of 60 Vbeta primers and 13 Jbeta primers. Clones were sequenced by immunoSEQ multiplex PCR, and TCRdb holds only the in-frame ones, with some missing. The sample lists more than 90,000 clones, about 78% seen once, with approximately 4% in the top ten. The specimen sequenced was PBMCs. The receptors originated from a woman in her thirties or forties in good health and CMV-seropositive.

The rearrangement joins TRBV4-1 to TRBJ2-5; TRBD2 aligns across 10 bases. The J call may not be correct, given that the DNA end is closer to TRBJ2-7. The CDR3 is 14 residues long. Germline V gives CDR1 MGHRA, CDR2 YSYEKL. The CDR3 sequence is CASSASGSLYEQYF. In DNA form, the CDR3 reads TGCGCCAGCAGCGCTAGCGGGAGTCTCTACGAGCAGTACTTC.

CDR3 in DNA: TGTGCCAGTAGTTCTCGGGACTTCGGGAATGAGCAGTTCTTC. It translates to CASSSRDFGNEQFF. The chain joins TRBV19 to TRBJ2-1, with D maybe TRBD2 (6 bases). Trimming took off 5 bases at V and 7 bases at J, with 15 bases between the two ends. The CDR3 is 14 residues long. Germline V gene sequence: CDR1 LNHDA, CDR2 SQIVND (reference sequence).

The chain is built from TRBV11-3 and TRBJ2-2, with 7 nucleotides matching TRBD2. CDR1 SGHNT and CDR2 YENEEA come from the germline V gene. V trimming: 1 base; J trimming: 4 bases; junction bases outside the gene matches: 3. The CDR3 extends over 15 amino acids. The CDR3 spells CASSLGGSITGELFF. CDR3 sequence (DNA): TGTGCCAGCAGCTTAGGCGGGAGTATCACCGGGGAGCTGTTTTTT. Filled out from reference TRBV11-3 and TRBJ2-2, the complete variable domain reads EAGVVQSPRYKIIEKKQPVAFWCNPISGHNTLYWYLQNLGQGPELLIRYENEEAVDDSQLPKDRFSAERLKGVDSTLKIQPAELGDSAVYLCASSLGGSITGELFFGEGSRLTVL.

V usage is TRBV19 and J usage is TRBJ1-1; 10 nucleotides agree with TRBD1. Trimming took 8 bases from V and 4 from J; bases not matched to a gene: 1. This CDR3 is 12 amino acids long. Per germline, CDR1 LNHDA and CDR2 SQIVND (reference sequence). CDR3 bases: TGTGCCAGTCGACAGGGGGCCACTGAAGCTTTCTTT. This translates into CASRQGATEAFF.

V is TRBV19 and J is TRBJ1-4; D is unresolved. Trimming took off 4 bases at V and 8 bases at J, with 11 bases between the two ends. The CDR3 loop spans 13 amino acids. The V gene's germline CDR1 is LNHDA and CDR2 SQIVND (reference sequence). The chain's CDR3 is CASSTGGSEKLFF. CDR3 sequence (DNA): TGTGCCAGTAGTACCGGCGGCAGCGAAAAACTGTTTTTT.

CDR3 sequence (DNA): TGTGCCAGCAGTTCCACTTGGCGGTCGAATGAGCAGTTCTTC. Amino acid sequence: CASSSTWRSNEQFF. The rearrangement links TRBV28 to TRBJ2-1; no reliable D call. The CDR3 covers 14 residues. The germline V gene has CDR1 MDHEN and CDR2 SYDVKM. With 4 bases removed from V and 7 bases from J, the gap between germline ends came to 14 bases. Using reference TRBV28 and TRBJ2-1 for the parts outside the CDR3, the full variable domain is DVKVTQSSRYLVKRTGEKVFLECVQDMDHENMFWYRQDPGLGLRLIYFSYDVKMKEKGDIPEGYSVSREKKERFSLILESASTNQTSMYLCASSSTWRSNEQFFGPGTRLTVL.

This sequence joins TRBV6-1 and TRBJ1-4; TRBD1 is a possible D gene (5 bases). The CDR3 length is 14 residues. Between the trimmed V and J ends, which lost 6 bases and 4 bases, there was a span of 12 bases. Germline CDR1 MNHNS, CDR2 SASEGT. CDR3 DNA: TGTGCCAGCAGGCGGGGCAGGAATAATGAAAAACTGTTTTTT. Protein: CASRRGRNNEKLFF.

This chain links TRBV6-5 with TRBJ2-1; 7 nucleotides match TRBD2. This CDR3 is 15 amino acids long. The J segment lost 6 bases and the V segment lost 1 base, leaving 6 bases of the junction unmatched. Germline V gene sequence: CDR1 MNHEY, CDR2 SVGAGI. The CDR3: CASSYYGASGNEQFF. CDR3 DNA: TGTGCCAGCAGTTACTACGGGGCTAGCGGCAATGAGCAGTTCTTC.

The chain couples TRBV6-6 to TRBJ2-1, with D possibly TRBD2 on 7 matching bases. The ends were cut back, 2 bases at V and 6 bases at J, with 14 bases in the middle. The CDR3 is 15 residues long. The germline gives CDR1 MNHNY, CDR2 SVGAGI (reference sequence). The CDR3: CASSYQGGGGNEQFF. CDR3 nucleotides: TGTGCCAGCAGTTACCAAGGGGGAGGGGGCAATGAGCAGTTCTTC.

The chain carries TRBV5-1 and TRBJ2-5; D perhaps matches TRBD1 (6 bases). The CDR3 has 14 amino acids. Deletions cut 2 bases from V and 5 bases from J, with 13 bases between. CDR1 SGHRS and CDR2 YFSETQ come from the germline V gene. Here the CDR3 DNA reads TGCGCCAGCAGCTTACTACAGGGCGTTGAGACCCAGTACTTC. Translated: CASSLLQGVETQYF.

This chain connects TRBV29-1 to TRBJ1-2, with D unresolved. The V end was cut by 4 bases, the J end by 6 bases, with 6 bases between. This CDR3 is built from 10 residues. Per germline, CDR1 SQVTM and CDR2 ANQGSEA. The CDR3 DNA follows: TGCAGCGTTGGGACTGATGGCTACACCTTC. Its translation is CSVGTDGYTF.

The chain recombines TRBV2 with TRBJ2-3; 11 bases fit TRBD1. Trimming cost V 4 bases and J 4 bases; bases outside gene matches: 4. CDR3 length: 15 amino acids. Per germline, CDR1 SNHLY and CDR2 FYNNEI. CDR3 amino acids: CASSAGQGAADTQYF. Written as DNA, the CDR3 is TGTGCCAGCAGTGCCGGACAGGGGGCGGCAGATACGCAGTATTTT.

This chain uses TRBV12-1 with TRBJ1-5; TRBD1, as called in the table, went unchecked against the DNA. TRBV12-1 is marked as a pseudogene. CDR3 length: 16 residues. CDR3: CASSPDSNNSNQPQHF. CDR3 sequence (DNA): TGTGCCAGCAGCCCAGACAGTAACAATAGCAATCAGCCCCAGCATTTT.

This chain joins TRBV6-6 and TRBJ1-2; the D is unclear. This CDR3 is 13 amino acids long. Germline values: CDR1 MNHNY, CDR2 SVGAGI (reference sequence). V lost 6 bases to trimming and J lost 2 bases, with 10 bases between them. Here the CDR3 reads CASSQAGNYGYTF. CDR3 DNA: TGTGCCAGCAGCCAGGCGGGGAACTATGGCTACACCTTC.

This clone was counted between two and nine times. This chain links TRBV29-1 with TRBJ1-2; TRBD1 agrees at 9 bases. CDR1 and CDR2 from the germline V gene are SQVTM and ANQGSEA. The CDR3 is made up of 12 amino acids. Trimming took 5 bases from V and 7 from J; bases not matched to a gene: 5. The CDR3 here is CSVSQGAVGYTF. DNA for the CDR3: TGCAGCGTTTCACAGGGGGCTGTTGGCTACACCTTC.

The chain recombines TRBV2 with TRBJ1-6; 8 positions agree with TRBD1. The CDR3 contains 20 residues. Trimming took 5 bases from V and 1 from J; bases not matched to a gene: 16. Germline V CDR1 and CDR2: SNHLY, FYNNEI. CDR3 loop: CASSSPGTGGRASYNSPLHF. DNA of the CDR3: TGTGCCAGCAGTTCTCCAGGTACAGGGGGAAGAGCGTCCTATAATTCACCCCTCCACTTT.

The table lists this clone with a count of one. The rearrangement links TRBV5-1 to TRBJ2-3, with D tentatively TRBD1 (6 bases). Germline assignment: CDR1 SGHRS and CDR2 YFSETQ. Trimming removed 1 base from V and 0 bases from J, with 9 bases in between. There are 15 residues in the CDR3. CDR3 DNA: TGCGCCAGCAGCTTGTCAGGGGACAGCACAGATACGCAGTATTTT. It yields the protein CASSLSGDSTDTQYF.

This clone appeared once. The CDR3, as DNA: TGCAGCGCCGAAGGGCTAGCGGGAGCTTGGGACAATGAGCAGTTCTTC. Translated: CSAEGLAGAWDNEQFF. The chain has TRBV29-1 and TRBJ2-1; 10 bases map to TRBD2. The CDR3 is 16 amino acids. With 7 bases clipped from V and 5 bases from J, the junction kept 14 bases outside the gene matches. Germline CDR1 reads SQVTM; CDR2 reads ANQGSEA.

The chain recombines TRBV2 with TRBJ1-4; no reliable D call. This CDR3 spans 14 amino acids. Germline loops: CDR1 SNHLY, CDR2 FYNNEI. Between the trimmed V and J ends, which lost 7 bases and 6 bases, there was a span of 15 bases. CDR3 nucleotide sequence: TGTGCCAGCAACGGACGCCCCGGGGATGAAAAACTGTTTTTT. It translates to CASNGRPGDEKLFF.

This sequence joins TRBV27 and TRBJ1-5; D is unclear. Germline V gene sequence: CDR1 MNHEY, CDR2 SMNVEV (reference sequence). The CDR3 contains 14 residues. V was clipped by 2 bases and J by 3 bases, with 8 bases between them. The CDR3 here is CASSLMGVNQPQHF. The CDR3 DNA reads TGTGCCAGCAGTTTAATGGGAGTCAATCAGCCCCAGCATTTT.